This T cell receptor beta chain comes out of a study of shared clonotypes between healthy human individuals. Study-wide points: Measured sharing among donors was expected to vary with sequencing depth.

The V gene's germline CDR1 is ENHRY and CDR2 SYGVKD. V dropped 10 bases and J dropped 6 bases, with 28 bases sitting between them. The CDR3 has 16 amino acids. Deep was the level at which the assay was run. For every subset, genomic DNA was evenly distributed across several immunoSEQ plates. Assay: immunoSEQ multiplex PCR; the TCRdb copy retains only in-frame clones and omits some. The sample lists around 300,000 clones; around 90% were seen once. About this clone: Antigen specificity is unknown.

This TCR was sampled from a man aged 18-30 years in good health. Sequenced sample: memory CD8+ T cells sorted from blood. Sample subset: CD45RO+ cells pooled with CCR7-negative TemRA cells. V gene TRBV10-3 combines with J gene TRBJ2-7; TRBD1 might be the D (5 bases). The CDR3 DNA reads as TGTGCCACCCAAGATCTACCAGGGAAATTTTTGGGCGAGCAGTACTTC. It translates to CATQDLPGKFLGEQYF.